This is a list of T cell receptor beta chains from one sample in a study of T cells in Graves' hyperthyroidism and ophthalmopathy. MiXCR, run by TCRdb on the multiplex PCR reads, gives a single entry per CDR3 protein. The sample carries 450,000 to 700,000 distinct CDR3 sequences, 35% to 55% recorded once. Sequencing was done on a sample of peripheral blood or thyroid tissue (not recorded which). These receptors originate from an adult woman with Graves' disease, either hyperthyroidism or ophthalmopathy (not recorded which). CDR3s include the opening cysteine and the closing phenylalanine or tryptophan. Each record gives: D gene, clone size, J gene, V gene, CDR3 DNA, CDR3 protein. The D gene is left open where the match is weak. Clone size appears in some rows only: once, few, many, or a class for an expanded clone.

D gene: TRBD1; clone size: -; J gene: TRBJ2-5; V gene: TRBV7-2; CDR3 DNA: TGTGCCAGCAGCTTAGGACAGGGCTATGGCACGGGGGAGACCCAGTACTTC; CDR3 protein: CASSLGQGYGTGETQYF
D gene: TRBD2; clone size: few; J gene: TRBJ2-5; V gene: TRBV29-1; CDR3 DNA: TGCAGCGTTGTGTGGAGTAGCGGGAGAGTGACCCAGTACTTC; CDR3 protein: CSVVWSSGRVTQYF
D gene: -; clone size: many; J gene: TRBJ1-2; V gene: TRBV5-1; CDR3 DNA: TGCGCCAGCAGCCATCGCACAGGGTATTTCTATGGCTACACCTTC; CDR3 protein: CASSHRTGYFYGYTF
D gene: -; clone size: many; J gene: TRBJ2-7; V gene: TRBV15; CDR3 DNA: TGTGCCACCAGCAGAGAGAGACGGACCTACGAGCAGTACTTC; CDR3 protein: CATSRERRTYEQYF
D gene: -; clone size: -; J gene: TRBJ1-1; V gene: TRBV29-1; CDR3 DNA: TGCAGCGTGGGCAGTACCGAAGCTTTCTTT; CDR3 protein: CSVGSTEAFF
D gene: -; clone size: -; J gene: TRBJ1-2; V gene: TRBV29-1; CDR3 DNA: TGCAGCGTTGTACACAACTATGGCTACACCTTC; CDR3 protein: CSVVHNYGYTF
D gene: -; clone size: many; J gene: TRBJ1-1; V gene: TRBV5-1; CDR3 DNA: -; CDR3 protein: CASSLSPRTLKLSLDFF
D gene: TRBD1; clone size: -; J gene: TRBJ2-7; V gene: TRBV15; CDR3 DNA: TGTGCCACCAGCAGAGGGACAGGGACCTACGAGCAGTACTTC; CDR3 protein: CATSRGTGTYEQYF
D gene: -; clone size: -; J gene: TRBJ2-5; V gene: TRBV11-2; CDR3 DNA: TGTGCCAGCAGCTTAGTTGGCCCGGGAGATGGGGGAGAGACCCAGTACTTC; CDR3 protein: CASSLVGPGDGGETQYF
D gene: -; clone size: -; J gene: TRBJ1-1; V gene: TRBV12-3/TRBV12-4; CDR3 DNA: TGTGCCAGCAGTTCCGAGACCGGGTTCCCGGCTTTCTTT; CDR3 protein: CASSSETGFPAFF
D gene: TRBD1; clone size: -; J gene: TRBJ1-5; V gene: TRBV28; CDR3 DNA: TGTGCCAGCAGCTTGGCGGGGACAGGGGCCCAGCCCCAGCATTTT; CDR3 protein: CASSLAGTGAQPQHF
D gene: -; clone size: many; J gene: TRBJ1-1; V gene: TRBV20-1; CDR3 DNA: TGCAGTGCTAGACCTACAGGGCTCCGAGGGACTGAAGCTTTCTTT; CDR3 protein: CSARPTGLRGTEAFF
D gene: -; clone size: few; J gene: TRBJ2-5; V gene: TRBV7-8; CDR3 DNA: TGTGCCAGCAGCCGATGGGACTTC; CDR3 protein: CASSRWDF
D gene: -; clone size: -; J gene: TRBJ1-5; V gene: TRBV10-3; CDR3 DNA: TGTGCCCCGGTGGTCCAGCCCCAGCATTTT; CDR3 protein: CAPVVQPQHF
D gene: -; clone size: -; J gene: TRBJ2-4; V gene: TRBV7-8; CDR3 DNA: TGTGCCAGCAGCGAGGACGCTCTGCCTGGGAACATTCAGTACTTC; CDR3 protein: CASSEDALPGNIQYF
D gene: TRBD1; clone size: few; J gene: TRBJ2-1; V gene: TRBV7-8; CDR3 DNA: TGTGCCAGCAGCAAGACAGGGGGCTACAATGAGCAGTTCTTC; CDR3 protein: CASSKTGGYNEQFF
D gene: -; clone size: few; J gene: TRBJ1-1; V gene: TRBV29-1; CDR3 DNA: TGCAGCGTTGGCCAAGGGACGGTGAACACTGAAGCTTTCTTT; CDR3 protein: CSVGQGTVNTEAFF
D gene: -; clone size: many; J gene: TRBJ1-5; V gene: TRBV7-9; CDR3 DNA: TGTGCCAGCAGCTTAGAGGGGCTTCAGCCCCAGCATTTT; CDR3 protein: CASSLEGLQPQHF
D gene: -; clone size: -; J gene: TRBJ1-2; V gene: TRBV29-1; CDR3 DNA: TGCAGCGTCAGAGGGAGGGGGAACTATGGCTACACCTTC; CDR3 protein: CSVRGRGNYGYTF
D gene: -; clone size: -; J gene: TRBJ1-6; V gene: TRBV20-1; CDR3 DNA: TGCAGTGCTTGGGAGGGAAGGGCTAATTCACCCCTCCACTTT; CDR3 protein: CSAWEGRANSPLHF
D gene: -; clone size: -; J gene: TRBJ1-1; V gene: TRBV12-3/TRBV12-4; CDR3 DNA: TGTGCCAGCGGAGCGGGAGGCAAAGCTTTCTTT; CDR3 protein: CASGAGGKAFF
D gene: TRBD2; clone size: many; J gene: TRBJ2-5; V gene: TRBV7-9; CDR3 DNA: TGTGCCAGCAGCTTCTCAGCGGGGACGGAGACCCAGTACTTC; CDR3 protein: CASSFSAGTETQYF
D gene: -; clone size: many; J gene: TRBJ2-2; V gene: TRBV10-1; CDR3 DNA: TGCGCCAGCAGTGTCGGTCCCGGGGAGCTGTTTTTT; CDR3 protein: CASSVGPGELFF
D gene: TRBD2; clone size: many; J gene: TRBJ2-2; V gene: TRBV6-1; CDR3 DNA: TGTGCCAGCATCCTTAGCGGGGGCACGGGGGAGCTGTTTTTT; CDR3 protein: CASILSGGTGELFF
D gene: TRBD2; clone size: -; J gene: TRBJ2-1; V gene: TRBV10-3; CDR3 DNA: TGTGCCATCAGGCCCTTTAGCGGGAGTTACAATGAGCAGTTCTTC; CDR3 protein: CAIRPFSGSYNEQFF
D gene: -; clone size: many; J gene: TRBJ2-7; V gene: TRBV13; CDR3 DNA: TGTGCCAGCAGCCCAAACGGTTGGGGTGTCGACGAGCAGTACTTC; CDR3 protein: CASSPNGWGVDEQYF
D gene: -; clone size: -; J gene: TRBJ1-2; V gene: TRBV2; CDR3 DNA: TGTGCCAGCAGTGAATGGGGTTTTTTCGGCTACACCTTC; CDR3 protein: CASSEWGFFGYTF
D gene: -; clone size: -; J gene: TRBJ2-5; V gene: TRBV4-3; CDR3 DNA: TGCGCCAGCAGCCAAGGGTTTCGAGAGACCCAGTACTTC; CDR3 protein: CASSQGFRETQYF
D gene: -; clone size: -; J gene: TRBJ1-2; V gene: TRBV29-1; CDR3 DNA: TGCAGCCTAAACATTCCAGGGGATGGCTACACCTTC; CDR3 protein: CSLNIPGDGYTF
D gene: -; clone size: many; J gene: TRBJ2-7; V gene: TRBV7-9; CDR3 DNA: TGTGCCAGCAGCGCCGTAAAGTACGAGCAGTACTTC; CDR3 protein: CASSAVKYEQYF
D gene: -; clone size: many; J gene: TRBJ2-7; V gene: TRBV5-1; CDR3 DNA: TGCGCCAGCAGCCCAGGGTGGTCTAGCTTAAACCACCAGTACTTC; CDR3 protein: CASSPGWSSLNHQYF
D gene: -; clone size: once; J gene: TRBJ1-3; V gene: TRBV15; CDR3 DNA: TGTGCCAGCAGTTCGTCAAGGCACGGCACCATATATTTT; CDR3 protein: CASSSSRHGTIYF
D gene: -; clone size: many; J gene: TRBJ1-1; V gene: TRBV6-5; CDR3 DNA: TGTGCCAGCAGCCTCCGGGGGAGCAGGACTGAAGCTTTCTTT; CDR3 protein: CASSLRGSRTEAFF
D gene: TRBD2; clone size: -; J gene: TRBJ2-2; V gene: TRBV28; CDR3 DNA: TGTGCCAGCAGGATGGCTAGCGGAAACACCGGGGAGCTGTTTTTT; CDR3 protein: CASRMASGNTGELFF
D gene: -; clone size: few; J gene: TRBJ1-6; V gene: TRBV7-8; CDR3 DNA: TGTGCCAGCAGCCAACCCGGCGGCAGGGGCATGGATTCACCCCTCCACTTT; CDR3 protein: CASSQPGGRGMDSPLHF
D gene: -; clone size: many; J gene: TRBJ2-2; V gene: TRBV6-5; CDR3 DNA: TGTGCCAGCAGTTATCGGGACTCCCAGGGGCGGGAGCTGTTTTTT; CDR3 protein: CASSYRDSQGRELFF
D gene: TRBD2; clone size: once; J gene: TRBJ2-5; V gene: TRBV5-1; CDR3 DNA: TGCGCCAGCAGCTCAACCGGGACTAGCGGAGAGACCCAGTACTTC; CDR3 protein: CASSSTGTSGETQYF
D gene: TRBD1; clone size: -; J gene: TRBJ2-5; V gene: TRBV19; CDR3 DNA: TGTGCCAGTAGTACGGGGACAGTACAAGAGACCCAGTACTTC; CDR3 protein: CASSTGTVQETQYF
D gene: TRBD1; clone size: few; J gene: TRBJ1-6; V gene: TRBV10-3; CDR3 DNA: TGTGCCATCAGTTCGACAGGGCATAATTCACCCCTCCACTTT; CDR3 protein: CAISSTGHNSPLHF
D gene: TRBD1; clone size: many; J gene: TRBJ1-5; V gene: TRBV3-1; CDR3 DNA: TGTGCCAGCAGCCATGGACAGGGGGAAGCGGCCCAGCATTTT; CDR3 protein: CASSHGQGEAAQHF
D gene: TRBD1; clone size: few; J gene: TRBJ2-6; V gene: TRBV5-1; CDR3 DNA: TGCGCCAGCAGGGAGACAGGGAGCTCTGGGGCCAACGTCCTGACTTTC; CDR3 protein: CASRETGSSGANVLTF
D gene: -; clone size: -; J gene: TRBJ2-5; V gene: TRBV7-9; CDR3 DNA: TGTGCCAGCAGCAGAACCAAAACGGCGGCCAAGTACTTC; CDR3 protein: CASSRTKTAAKYF
D gene: -; clone size: many; J gene: TRBJ1-1; V gene: TRBV2; CDR3 DNA: TGTGCCAGCGAAGCTGAAGCTTTCTTT; CDR3 protein: CASEAEAFF
D gene: -; clone size: -; J gene: TRBJ1-6; V gene: TRBV14; CDR3 DNA: TGTGCCAGCAGCCAAACAAAAGGGTATCGATATAATTCACCCCTCCACTTT; CDR3 protein: CASSQTKGYRYNSPLHF
D gene: -; clone size: once; J gene: TRBJ1-5; V gene: TRBV12-5; CDR3 DNA: TGTGCTAGTGGTTTGGGTATGGGGGGAGGTCAGCCCCAGCATTTT; CDR3 protein: CASGLGMGGGQPQHF
D gene: TRBD2; clone size: -; J gene: TRBJ2-6; V gene: TRBV9; CDR3 DNA: TGTGCCAGCAGCGTAGCGGGAGGGGGGCACACTGGGGCCAACGTCCTGACTTTC; CDR3 protein: CASSVAGGGHTGANVLTF
D gene: -; clone size: many; J gene: TRBJ1-5; V gene: TRBV20-1; CDR3 DNA: TGCAGTGCCGCCGGGGCCAATCAGCCCCAGCATTTT; CDR3 protein: CSAAGANQPQHF
D gene: TRBD2; clone size: -; J gene: TRBJ2-5; V gene: TRBV28; CDR3 DNA: TGTGCCAGCAGCCCCCCCATAGATAGGCGGGAGAGGGGCCAAGAGACCCAGTACTTC; CDR3 protein: CASSPPIDRRERGQETQYF